These 29 T cell receptor beta chains originate from one sample sequenced in a study of cytomegalovirus exposure and HLA in healthy donors. Use of 60 Vbeta and 13 Jbeta primers characterized the PCR. Profiled with immunoSEQ multiplex PCR; TCRdb holds only in-frame clones, not every one. The sample records 150,000 to 200,000 clones, more than 70% being singletons. The sequenced sample consisted of PBMCs. These receptors originate from a boy aged 5-17 years in good health and CMV-seronegative.

The chain couples TRBV9 to TRBJ1-4, with D possibly being TRBD1 (5 bases). Germline CDR1 and CDR2: SGDLS and YYNGEE. Deletions cut 4 bases from V and 8 bases from J, with 21 bases between. The CDR3 loop spans 16 amino acids. As DNA, the CDR3 is TGTGCCAGCAGCCCGAGTGTGGGGCCGGTGGTGGAAAAACTGTTTTTT. It translates to CASSPSVGPVVEKLFF.

The rearrangement uses TRBV7-8 and TRBJ2-7; 11 bases are shared with TRBD1. V was clipped by 2 bases and J by 3 bases; unmatched bases: 3. CDR1 SGHVS and CDR2 FQNEAQ come from the germline V gene. There are 15 residues in the CDR3. CDR3 region: CASSLTDRGLYEQYF. DNA of the CDR3: TGTGCCAGCAGCTTAACGGACAGGGGGCTCTACGAGCAGTACTTC. Using reference TRBV7-8 and TRBJ2-7 for the parts outside the CDR3, the full variable domain is GAGVSQSPRYKVAKRGQDVALRCDPISGHVSLFWYQQALGQGPEFLTYFQNEAQLDKSGLPSDRFFAERPEGSVSTLKIQRTQQEDSAVYLCASSLTDRGLYEQYFGPGTRLTVT.

V gene TRBV5-1 combines with J gene TRBJ1-3; TRBD1 might be the D (5 bases). The CDR3 is 14 residues long. Trimming left V 4 bases short and J 4 bases short, with 12 bases between. Germline V CDR1 and CDR2: SGHRS, YFSETQ. The DNA of the CDR3 is TGCGCCAGCAGCCGCGGGACGGAAGGAAACACCATATATTTT. This encodes CASSRGTEGNTIYF.

In its sample, this clone was seen a few times. The chain employs TRBV2 and TRBJ2-7; unclear D gene. Germline V CDR1 and CDR2: SNHLY, FYNNEI. V gave up 6 bases and J gave up 3 bases, with 12 bases separating them. The CDR3 totals 13 residues. CDR3 DNA: TGTGCCAGCAGGCCCAGGAAGAACTACGAGCAGTACTTC. Its protein product is CASRPRKNYEQYF.

The chain employs TRBV6-6 and TRBJ2-1; 7 bases align to TRBD2. The CDR3 consists of 14 residues. Germline CDR1 MNHNY, CDR2 SVGAGI (reference sequence). Losses at the gene ends were 5 bases for V and 0 bases for J; bases not matched to a gene: 1. CDR3 amino acids: CASSSGVSYNEQFF. The DNA of the CDR3 is TGTGCCAGCAGTAGCGGGGTCTCCTACAATGAGCAGTTCTTC.

The chain joins TRBV12-5 to TRBJ1-5; 7 bases fit TRBD1. V was clipped by 5 bases and J by 3 bases; unmatched bases: 4. This CDR3 is 14 amino acids long. Germline assignment: CDR1 LGHNT and CDR2 FRNRAP. The CDR3 nucleotides are TGTGCTAGTGGTCCAGGGGGGTACAATCAGCCCCAGCATTTT. It specifies CASGPGGYNQPQHF.

This chain links TRBV28 with TRBJ2-2, with D unresolved. Germline CDR1 is MDHEN and CDR2 is SYDVKM. V lost 8 bases and J lost 7, with 11 bases in between. The CDR3 extends over 12 amino acids. CDR3 DNA: TGTGCCAGCCAATTGGCGGACGGGGAGCTGTTTTTT. Amino acids: CASQLADGELFF.

This clone has more than one count but fewer than ten. This chain connects TRBV7-6 to TRBJ2-7; maybe TRBD2 (5 bases). This CDR3 region has 15 residues. Germline CDR1 reads SGHVS; CDR2 reads FNYEAQ. Deletions cut 4 bases from V and 10 bases from J, with 23 bases between. The CDR3 region has the DNA TGTGCCAGCAGCTCCAGACCTGGACGGAGGCTCGACCAGTACTTC. Its translation is CASSSRPGRRLDQYF.

This clone occurred once. The rearrangement uses TRBV18 and TRBJ1-5; TRBD1 matches 8 bases. With 3 bases clipped from V and 4 bases from J, the junction kept 5 bases outside the gene matches. The CDR3 is 15 residues long. In germline, CDR1 is KGHSH, CDR2 LQKENI. In DNA form, the CDR3 reads TGTGCCAGCTCACCTATGGGACAGGTTAATCAGCCCCAGCATTTT. Amino acids: CASSPMGQVNQPQHF.

The chain couples TRBV9 to TRBJ2-1; 15 bases line up with TRBD2. J gave up 1 base and V 0 bases, and 11 bases lay outside the gene matches. The CDR3 runs 21 residues. Per the germline V gene, CDR1 is SGDLS and CDR2 is YYNGEE. DNA of the CDR3: TGTGCCAGCAGCGTAGACGGGGGGGGACTAGCGGGAGGCGGGTCCTACAATGAGCAGTTCTTC. Translation gives CASSVDGGGLAGGGSYNEQFF.

V is TRBV5-8 and J is TRBJ1-2; TRBD1 agrees at 7 bases. This CDR3 is 15 amino acids long. J was trimmed by 10 bases and V by 4 bases; bases with no gene match: 16. CDR1 and CDR2 (germline): SGHTS, YDEGEE. This CDR3 reads CASSTGWRTGASYTF. The CDR3 DNA follows: TGTGCCAGCAGCACCGGATGGAGGACAGGAGCCTCCTACACCTTC. Variable domain in full (rest from reference TRBV5-8 and TRBJ1-2): EAGVTQSPTHLIKTRGQQATLRCSPISGHTSVYWYQQALGLGLQFLLWYDEGEERNRGNFPPRFSGRQFPNYSSELNVNALELEDSALYLCASSTGWRTGASYTFGSGTRLTVV.

The chain uses TRBV28 and TRBJ1-6; no reliable D call. Trimming removed 7 bases at V and 8 bases at J, with 24 bases between. The CDR3 loop spans 17 amino acids. Germline CDR1 is MDHEN and CDR2 is SYDVKM. The chain's CDR3 is CASTLPPWRVDDSPLHF. The CDR3 coding sequence is TGTGCCAGCACCCTCCCCCCCTGGAGGGTCGACGATTCACCCCTCCACTTT.

This clone was observed once. The chain employs TRBV11-2 and TRBJ1-2; the D is unclear. Germline V CDR1 and CDR2: SGHAT, FQNNGV. The V end lost 0 bases, the J end lost 3 bases, and 8 bases lay between the germline ends. This CDR3 is 14 amino acids long. CDR3 protein: CASSLEASHYGYTF. The CDR3 DNA follows: TGTGCCAGCAGCTTAGAGGCAAGTCACTATGGCTACACCTTC.

Here the CDR3 DNA reads TGTGCCAGCAGCTCGAAAAGGACAGAATGGCAAGAGACCCAGTACTTC. It codes for CASSSKRTEWQETQYF. J is TRBJ2-5 and V is TRBV13, with D possibly being TRBD1 (6 bases). The CDR3 totals 16 residues. Germline values: CDR1 PRHDT, CDR2 FYEKMQ (reference sequence). The ends were cut back, 4 bases at V and 2 bases at J, with 17 bases in the middle. The full variable domain, rest sourced from reference TRBV13 and TRBJ2-5, is AAGVIQSPRHLIKEKRETATLKCYPIPRHDTVYWYQQGPGQDPQFLISFYEKMQSDKGSIPDRFSAQQFSDYHSELNMSSLELGDSALYFCASSSKRTEWQETQYFGPGTRLLVL.

The chain combines TRBV18 with TRBJ2-2; D perhaps matches TRBD2 (6 bases). Germline-derived CDR1 and CDR2 are KGHSH and LQKENI. The CDR3 consists of 16 residues. The ends were cut back, 1 base at V and 5 bases at J, with 14 bases in the middle. The CDR3 nucleotides read TGTGCCAGCTCACCACTAGCGGTCGGTGAGACCGGGGAGCTGTTTTTT. Translating gives CASSPLAVGETGELFF.

The chain couples TRBV7-9 to TRBJ1-1; a weak D match, TRBD1 (5 bases). Trimming took off 7 bases at V and 3 bases at J, with 30 bases between the two ends. The CDR3 runs 19 residues. Germline lookup yields CDR1 SEHNR and CDR2 FQNEAQ (reference sequence). In DNA form, the CDR3 reads TGTGCCAGCACCCCCAAACCCACAGGATTTGGGTTTGTGTACACTGAAGCTTTCTTT. It specifies CASTPKPTGFGFVYTEAFF.

CDR3 sequence: CASSGGSTTEAFF. The CDR3 bases are TGTGCCAGCAGCGGGGGGAGTACCACTGAAGCTTTCTTT. The V and J genes are TRBV5-8 and TRBJ1-1; TRBD1 is a possible D gene (5 bases). V lost 4 bases, J lost 4 bases, and 11 bases lay in between. The CDR3 is 13 amino acids. CDR1 and CDR2 (germline): SGHTS, YDEGEE. Supplemented by reference TRBV5-8 and TRBJ1-1, the full variable domain reads EAGVTQSPTHLIKTRGQQATLRCSPISGHTSVYWYQQALGLGLQFLLWYDEGEERNRGNFPPRFSGRQFPNYSSELNVNALELEDSALYLCASSGGSTTEAFFGQGTRLTVV.

In this sample, this clone turned up a few times. Other nucleotide sequences in the sample specify the same CDR3. The V call is TRBV30, the J call TRBJ2-1, with 8 bases lining up with TRBD2. CDR3 length equals 14 residues. From germline, CDR1 is GTSNPN and CDR2 SVGIG (reference sequence). V lost 0 bases and J lost 5; bases outside the gene matches: 3. This CDR3 reads CAWSVSGSDNEQFF. CDR3 sequence (DNA): TGTGCCTGGAGTGTAAGCGGGAGCGACAATGAGCAGTTCTTC.

The chain employs TRBV10-3 and TRBJ1-5; 8 bases match TRBD1. Germline values: CDR1 ENHRY, CDR2 SYGVKD. The CDR3 spans 15 residues. The trim removed 10 bases at V and 3 bases at J, leaving 11 bases unmatched. CDR3 residues: CATERDRSLNQPQHF. The CDR3 DNA follows: TGTGCCACCGAAAGGGACAGGTCCCTCAATCAGCCCCAGCATTTT.

This clone was detected only a few times. V gene TRBV11-1 combines with J gene TRBJ1-3, with D unclear. The CDR3 totals 15 residues. The ends were cut back, 4 bases at V and 0 bases at J, with 10 bases in the middle. Germline CDR1 is SGHAT and CDR2 is FQDESV (reference sequence). CDR3: CASSYHRDSGNTIYF. CDR3 DNA sequence: TGTGCCAGCAGCTATCACCGGGACTCTGGAAACACCATATATTTT.

The chain uses TRBV25-1 and TRBJ2-7; D may be TRBD1 (6 bases). There are 12 residues in the CDR3. The germline V gene has CDR1 MGHDK and CDR2 SYGVNS. V was pared by 3 bases and J by 6 bases, with 9 bases between. DNA of the CDR3: TGTGCCAGCAGTGATACAGGGTGCGAGCAGTACTTC. Translated, it gives CASSDTGCEQYF.

V usage is TRBV5-4 and J usage is TRBJ1-1; D remains ambiguous. Trimming shortened V by 4 bases and J by 6 bases, and 13 bases separated the two germline ends. There are 13 residues in the CDR3. Looked up from germline, CDR1 is SGHNT and CDR2 is YYREEE (reference sequence). The CDR3 region has the DNA TGTGCCAGCAGCAGAGTAGGAGGTCCTGAAGCTTTCTTT. Translation gives CASSRVGGPEAFF. The full variable domain, its missing parts supplied by reference TRBV5-4 and TRBJ1-1, is ETGVTQSPTHLIKTRGQQVTLRCSSQSGHNTVSWYQQALGQGPQFIFQYYREEENGRGNFPPRFSGLQFPNYSSELNVNALELDDSALYLCASSRVGGPEAFFGQGTRLTVV.

J is TRBJ2-7 and V is TRBV7-9; D unresolved. Per germline, CDR1 SEHNR and CDR2 FQNEAQ (reference sequence). The CDR3 has 14 amino acids. V dropped 1 base and J dropped 3 bases, with 10 bases sitting between them. CDR3 protein: CASSLDPGYYEQYF. Written as DNA, the CDR3 is TGTGCCAGCAGCTTAGACCCGGGTTACTACGAGCAGTACTTC. The variable domain in full, with the rest retrieved from reference TRBV7-9 and TRBJ2-7, is DTGVSQNPRHKITKRGQNVTFRCDPISEHNRLYWYRQTLGQGPEFLTYFQNEAQLEKSRLLSDRFSAERPKGSFSTLEIQRTEQGDSAMYLCASSLDPGYYEQYFGPGTRLTVT.

A remark on this clone: One junction end does not reproduce the germline sequence, and a read error may be involved. CDR3 DNA sequence: TGTGCTAGCAGCTTAAGGACTAGGAGCGATGAGCAGTTCTTC. The encoded protein is CASSLRTRSDEQFF. The chain combines TRBV7-7 with TRBJ2-1; 7 bases fit TRBD2. Germline CDR1 is SSHAT and CDR2 is FNYEAQ (reference sequence). CDR3 length equals 14 residues.

This clone turned up a few times. This chain connects TRBV5-6 to TRBJ1-3, with D uncertain. Germline lookup yields CDR1 SGHDT and CDR2 YYEEEE. The CDR3 is made up of 15 amino acids. Trimming removed 2 bases at V and 2 bases at J, with 11 bases between. The DNA for the CDR3 is TGTGCCAGCAGCTTTTATCCACCGGCTGGAAACACCATATATTTT. It encodes CASSFYPPAGNTIYF.

The J gene is TRBJ2-4, the V gene TRBV4-3, with D unclear. Germline V lookup: CDR1 LGHNA, CDR2 YSLEER. V lost 2 bases to trimming and J lost 8 bases, with 10 bases between them. The CDR3 extends over 13 amino acids. The CDR3 loop reads CASSQLLGDIQYF. For the CDR3, the DNA is TGCGCCAGCAGCCAACTTCTAGGAGACATTCAGTACTTC.

Worth noting for this clone: One end of the junction varies from germline; a read error may be responsible. The J gene is TRBJ2-2, the V gene TRBV7-7; D might be TRBD1 (5 bases). Germline lookup yields CDR1 SSHAT and CDR2 FNYEAQ (reference sequence). The CDR3 contains 15 residues. The DNA for the CDR3 is TGTGCTAGCAGGCCGCAGGGCCCCTACACCGGGGAGCTGTTTTTT. Translation: CASRPQGPYTGELFF.

The chain is built from TRBV27 and TRBJ2-7; 10 bases agree with TRBD2. Germline V gives CDR1 MNHEY, CDR2 SMNVEV (reference sequence). The CDR3 is 15 amino acids. J lost 5 bases, V lost 7 bases, and 11 bases had no gene match. CDR3: CASNKAGGPSHEQYF. The CDR3 DNA follows: TGTGCCAGCAATAAAGCGGGAGGGCCGTCCCACGAGCAGTACTTC.

The V and J genes are TRBV5-6 and TRBJ2-1; 7 bases align to TRBD2. CDR3 length: 15 amino acids. Trimming removed 4 bases from V and 6 bases from J; junction bases left unmatched: 10. Germline V gene data show CDR1 as SGHDT and CDR2 as YYEEEE. The CDR3 DNA reads as TGTGCCAGCAGCCCGGGGGGACTTTCTCGCAATGAGCAGTTCTTC. Translated: CASSPGGLSRNEQFF. Looking up the rest from reference TRBV5-6 and TRBJ2-1 gives the full variable domain: DAGVTQSPTHLIKTRGQQVTLRCSPKSGHDTVSWYQQALGQGPQFIFQYYEEEERQRGNFPDRFSGHQFPNYSSELNVNALLLGDSALYLCASSPGGLSRNEQFFGPGTRLTVL.